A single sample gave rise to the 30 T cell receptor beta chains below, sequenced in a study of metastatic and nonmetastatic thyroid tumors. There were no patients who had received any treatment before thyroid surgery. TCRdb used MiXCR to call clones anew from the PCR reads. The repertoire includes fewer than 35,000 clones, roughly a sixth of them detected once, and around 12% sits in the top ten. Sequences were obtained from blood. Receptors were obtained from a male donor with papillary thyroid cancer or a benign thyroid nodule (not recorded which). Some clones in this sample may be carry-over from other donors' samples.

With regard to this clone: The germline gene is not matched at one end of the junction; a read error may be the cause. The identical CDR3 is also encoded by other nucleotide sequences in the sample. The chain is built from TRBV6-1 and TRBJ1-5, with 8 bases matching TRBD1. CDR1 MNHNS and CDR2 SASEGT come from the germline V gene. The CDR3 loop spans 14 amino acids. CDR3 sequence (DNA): TGTGCCAGTAGCCAACAGGGGGATGGTCAGCCTCAGCATTTT. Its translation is CASSQQGDGQPQHF.

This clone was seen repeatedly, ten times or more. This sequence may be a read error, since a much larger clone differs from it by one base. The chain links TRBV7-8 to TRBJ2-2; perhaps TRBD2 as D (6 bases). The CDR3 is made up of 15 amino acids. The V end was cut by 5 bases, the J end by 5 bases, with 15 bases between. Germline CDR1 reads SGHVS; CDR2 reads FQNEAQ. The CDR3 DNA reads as TGTGCCAGCAGCCCTGGGAACCGGGGGACCGGGGAGCTGTTTTTT. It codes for CASSPGNRGTGELFF.

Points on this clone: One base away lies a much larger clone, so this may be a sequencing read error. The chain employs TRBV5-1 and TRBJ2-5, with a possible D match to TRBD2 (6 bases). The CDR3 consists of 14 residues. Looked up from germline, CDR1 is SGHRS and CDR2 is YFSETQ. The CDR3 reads CASGLWGGQETQYF. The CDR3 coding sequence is TGCGCCAGCGGCTTGTGGGGAGGCCAAGAGACCCAGTACTTC. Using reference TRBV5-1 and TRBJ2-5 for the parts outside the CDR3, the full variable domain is KAGVTQTPRYLIKTRGQQVTLSCSPISGHRSVSWYQQTPGQGLQFLFEYFSETQRNKGNFPGRFSGRQFSNSRSEMNVSTLELGDSALYLCASGLWGGQETQYFGPGTRLLVL.

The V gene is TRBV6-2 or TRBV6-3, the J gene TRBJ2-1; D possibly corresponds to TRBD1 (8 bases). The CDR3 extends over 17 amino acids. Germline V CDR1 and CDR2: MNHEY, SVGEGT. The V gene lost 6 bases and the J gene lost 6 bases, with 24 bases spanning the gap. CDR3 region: CASRNSYRGGTSNEQFF. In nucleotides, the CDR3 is TGTGCCAGCAGAAACTCGTACAGGGGGGGTACTAGCAATGAGCAGTTCTTC.

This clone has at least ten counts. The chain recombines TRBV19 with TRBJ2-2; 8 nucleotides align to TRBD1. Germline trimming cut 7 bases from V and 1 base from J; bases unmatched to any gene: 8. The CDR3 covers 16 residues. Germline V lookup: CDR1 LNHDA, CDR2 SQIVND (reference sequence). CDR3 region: CASTTAGTGNTGELFF. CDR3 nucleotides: TGTGCCAGTACCACGGCCGGGACAGGGAACACCGGGGAGCTGTTTTTT.

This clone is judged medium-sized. The CDR3 nucleotides read TGTGCCAGCAGTCCCGTAGACAGGACAACCTACGAGCAGTACTTC. Amino acids: CASSPVDRTTYEQYF. The chain has TRBV6-2 or TRBV6-3 and TRBJ2-7; D possibly corresponds to TRBD1 (6 bases). The CDR3 spans 15 residues. CDR1 MNHEY and CDR2 SVGEGT come from the germline V gene. V gave up 5 bases and J gave up 2 bases, with 16 bases separating them.

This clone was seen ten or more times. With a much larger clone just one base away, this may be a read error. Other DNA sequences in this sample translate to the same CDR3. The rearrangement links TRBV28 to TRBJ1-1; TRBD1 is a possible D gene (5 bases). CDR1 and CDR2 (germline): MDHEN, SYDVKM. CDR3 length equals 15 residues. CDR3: CASHRGAGFNTEAFF. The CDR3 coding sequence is TGTGCCAGCCATAGAGGGGCAGGGTTTAACACTGAAGCCTTCTTT.

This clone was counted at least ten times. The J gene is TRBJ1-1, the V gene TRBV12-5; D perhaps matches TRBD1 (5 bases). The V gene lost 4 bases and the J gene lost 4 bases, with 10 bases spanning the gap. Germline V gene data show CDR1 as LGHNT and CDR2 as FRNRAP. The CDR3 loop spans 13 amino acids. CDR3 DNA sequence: TGTGCTAGTGGTTCCTCAGGGACCACTGAAGCTTTCTTT. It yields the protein CASGSSGTTEAFF.

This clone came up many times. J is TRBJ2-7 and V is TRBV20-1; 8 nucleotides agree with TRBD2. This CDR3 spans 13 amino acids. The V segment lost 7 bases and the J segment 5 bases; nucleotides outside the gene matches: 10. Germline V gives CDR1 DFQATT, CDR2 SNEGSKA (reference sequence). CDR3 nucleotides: TGCAGTGTACTAGCGGCCGGGGGGCACGAGCAGTACTTC. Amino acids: CSVLAAGGHEQYF.

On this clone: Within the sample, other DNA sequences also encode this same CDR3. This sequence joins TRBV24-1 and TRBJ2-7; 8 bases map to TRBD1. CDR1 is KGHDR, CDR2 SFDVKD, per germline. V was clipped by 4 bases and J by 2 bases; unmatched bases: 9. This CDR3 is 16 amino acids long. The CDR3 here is CATSDSTGGIPYEQYF. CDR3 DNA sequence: TGTGCCACCAGTGACTCTACAGGGGGGATACCCTACGAGCAGTACTTC.

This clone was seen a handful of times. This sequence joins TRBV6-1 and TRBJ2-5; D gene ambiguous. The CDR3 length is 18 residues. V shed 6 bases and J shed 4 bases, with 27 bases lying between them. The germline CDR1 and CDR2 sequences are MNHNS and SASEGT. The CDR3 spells CASSPLKAVPEGSETQYF. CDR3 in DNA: TGTGCCAGCAGCCCCTTGAAGGCGGTACCCGAAGGATCAGAGACCCAGTACTTC.

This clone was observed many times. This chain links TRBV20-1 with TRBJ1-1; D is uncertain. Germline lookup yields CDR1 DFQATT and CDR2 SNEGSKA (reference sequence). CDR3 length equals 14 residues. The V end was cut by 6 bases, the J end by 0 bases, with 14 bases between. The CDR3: CSARFRGMNTEAFF. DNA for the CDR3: TGCAGTGCACGCTTCCGGGGTATGAACACTGAAGCTTTCTTT.

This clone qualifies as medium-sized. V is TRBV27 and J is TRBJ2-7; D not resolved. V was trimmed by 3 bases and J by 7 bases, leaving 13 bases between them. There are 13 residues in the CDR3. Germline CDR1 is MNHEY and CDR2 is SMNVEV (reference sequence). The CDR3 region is CASSLAGTKEQYF. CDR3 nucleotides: TGTGCCAGCAGTTTGGCAGGCACCAAGGAGCAGTACTTC.

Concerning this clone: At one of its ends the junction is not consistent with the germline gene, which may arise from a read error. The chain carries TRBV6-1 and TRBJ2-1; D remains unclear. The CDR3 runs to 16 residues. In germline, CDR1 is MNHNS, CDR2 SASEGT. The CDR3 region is CASSPRQNPGLNGQFF. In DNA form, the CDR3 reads TGTGCCAGCAGTCCTCGGCAGAACCCTGGATTGAATGGGCAGTTCTTC.

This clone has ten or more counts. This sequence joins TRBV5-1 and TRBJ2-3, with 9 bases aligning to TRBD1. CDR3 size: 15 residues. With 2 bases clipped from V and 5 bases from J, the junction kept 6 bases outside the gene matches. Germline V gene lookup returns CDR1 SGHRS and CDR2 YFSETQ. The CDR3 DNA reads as TGCGCCAGCAGCTTAACAGGGGGCAGGGGAGATACGCAGTATTTT. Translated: CASSLTGGRGDTQYF.

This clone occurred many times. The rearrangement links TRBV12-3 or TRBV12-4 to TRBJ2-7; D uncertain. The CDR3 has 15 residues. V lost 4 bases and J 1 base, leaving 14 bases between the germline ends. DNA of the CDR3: TGTGCCAGCAGTTATAGCCGGGTCAGTTCCTACGAGCAGTACTTC. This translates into CASSYSRVSSYEQYF.

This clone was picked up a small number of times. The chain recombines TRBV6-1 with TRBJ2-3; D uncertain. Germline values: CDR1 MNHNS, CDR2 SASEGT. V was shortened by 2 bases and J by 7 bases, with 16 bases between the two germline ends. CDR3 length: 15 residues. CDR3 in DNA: TGTGCCAGCAGTGAATCCAGGTCCCTCGGAAATACGCAGTATTTT. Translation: CASSESRSLGNTQYF.

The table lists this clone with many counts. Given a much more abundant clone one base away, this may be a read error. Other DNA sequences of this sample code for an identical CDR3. The CDR3 protein is CASSSPGGGWETQHF. In DNA form, the CDR3 reads TGTGCCAGCAGTAGCCCGGGAGGGGGCTGGGAGACCCAGCACTTC. The V gene is TRBV28, the J gene TRBJ2-5, with D perhaps matching TRBD2 (8 bases). Germline loops: CDR1 MDHEN, CDR2 SYDVKM. This CDR3 region has 15 residues. Full variable domain (remainder filled in from reference TRBV28 and TRBJ2-5): DVKVTQSSRYLVKRTGEKVFLECVQDMDHENMFWYRQDPGLGLRLIYFSYDVKMKEKGDIPEGYSVSREKKERFSLILESASTNQTSMYLCASSSPGGGWETQHFGPGTRLLVL.

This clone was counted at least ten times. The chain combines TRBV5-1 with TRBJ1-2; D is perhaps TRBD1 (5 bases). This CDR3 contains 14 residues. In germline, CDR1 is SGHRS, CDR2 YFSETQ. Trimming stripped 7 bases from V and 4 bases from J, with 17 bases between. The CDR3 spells CASRGDVTPYGYTF. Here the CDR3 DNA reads TGCGCCAGCCGCGGGGACGTTACCCCCTATGGCTACACCTTC.

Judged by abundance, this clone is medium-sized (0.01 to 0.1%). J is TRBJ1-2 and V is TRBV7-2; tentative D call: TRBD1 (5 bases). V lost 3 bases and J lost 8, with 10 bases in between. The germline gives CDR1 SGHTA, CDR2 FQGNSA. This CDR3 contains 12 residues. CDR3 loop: CASSFGQWGYTF. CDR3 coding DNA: TGTGCCAGCAGCTTCGGACAATGGGGCTACACCTTC.

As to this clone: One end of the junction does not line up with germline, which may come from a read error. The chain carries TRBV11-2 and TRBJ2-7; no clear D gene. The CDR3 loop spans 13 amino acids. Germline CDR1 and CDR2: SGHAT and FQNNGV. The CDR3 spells CASSLGRNYEQYF. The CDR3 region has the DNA TGTGCCAGCAGCTTAGGACGGAACTACGAGCAGTATTTC.

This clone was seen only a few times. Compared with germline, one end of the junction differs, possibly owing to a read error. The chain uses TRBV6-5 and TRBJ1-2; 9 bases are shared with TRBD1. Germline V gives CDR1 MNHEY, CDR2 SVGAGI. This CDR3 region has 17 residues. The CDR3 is CARSYLGPGTGRQGHTF. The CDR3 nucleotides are TGTGCCAGAAGTTACTTGGGCCCCGGGACAGGGAGGCAGGGGCACACCTTC.

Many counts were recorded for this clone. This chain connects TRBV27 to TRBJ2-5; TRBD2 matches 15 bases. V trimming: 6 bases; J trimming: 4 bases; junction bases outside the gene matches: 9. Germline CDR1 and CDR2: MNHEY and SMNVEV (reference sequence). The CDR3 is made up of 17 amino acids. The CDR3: CASRPTGTSGRRETQYF. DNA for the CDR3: TGTGCCAGCAGACCCACCGGGACTAGCGGGAGGAGAGAGACCCAGTACTTC.

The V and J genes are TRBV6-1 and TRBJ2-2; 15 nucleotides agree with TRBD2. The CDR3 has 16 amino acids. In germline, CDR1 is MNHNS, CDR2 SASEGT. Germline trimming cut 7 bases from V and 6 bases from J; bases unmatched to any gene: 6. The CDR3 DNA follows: TGTGCCAGCATCCCAGGACTAGCGGGAGGGCCCGGGGAGCTGTTTTTT. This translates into CASIPGLAGGPGELFF.

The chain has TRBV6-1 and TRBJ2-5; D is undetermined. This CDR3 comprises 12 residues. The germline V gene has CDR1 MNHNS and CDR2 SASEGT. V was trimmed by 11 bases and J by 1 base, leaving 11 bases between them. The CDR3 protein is CACRLVQETQYF. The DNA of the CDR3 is TGTGCCTGTAGACTGGTCCAAGAGACCCAGTACTTC.

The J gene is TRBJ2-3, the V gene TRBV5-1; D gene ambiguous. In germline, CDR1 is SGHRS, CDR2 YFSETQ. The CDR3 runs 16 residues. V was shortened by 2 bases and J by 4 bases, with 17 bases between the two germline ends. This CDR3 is CASSLGATWVSDTQYF. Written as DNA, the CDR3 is TGCGCCAGCAGCTTAGGAGCCACCTGGGTGTCAGATACGCAGTATTTT.

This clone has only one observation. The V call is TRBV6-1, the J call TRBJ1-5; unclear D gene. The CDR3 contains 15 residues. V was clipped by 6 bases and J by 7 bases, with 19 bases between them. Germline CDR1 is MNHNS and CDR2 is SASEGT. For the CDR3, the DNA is TGTGCCAGCAGACCAAATGTTCCCCCCCCCCAGCCCCAGCATTTT. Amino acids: CASRPNVPPPQPQHF.

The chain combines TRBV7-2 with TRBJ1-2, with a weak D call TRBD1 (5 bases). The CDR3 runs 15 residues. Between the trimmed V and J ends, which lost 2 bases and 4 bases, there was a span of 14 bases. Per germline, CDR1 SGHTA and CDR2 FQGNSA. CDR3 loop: CASSLSAGTGYGYTF. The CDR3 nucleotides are TGTGCCAGCAGCTTATCGGCCGGGACGGGCTATGGCTACACCTTC.

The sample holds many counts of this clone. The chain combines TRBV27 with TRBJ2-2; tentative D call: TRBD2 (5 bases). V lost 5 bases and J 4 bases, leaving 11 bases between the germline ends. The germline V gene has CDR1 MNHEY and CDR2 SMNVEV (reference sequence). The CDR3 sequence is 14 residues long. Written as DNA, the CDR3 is TGTGCCAGCAGTATCTCCCGGGGCACCGGGGAGCTGTTTTTT. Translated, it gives CASSISRGTGELFF.

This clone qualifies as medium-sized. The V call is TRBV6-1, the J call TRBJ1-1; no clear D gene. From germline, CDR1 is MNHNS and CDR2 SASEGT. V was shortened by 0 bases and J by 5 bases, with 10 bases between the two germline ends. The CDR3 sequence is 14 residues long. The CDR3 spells CASSEAQVGTEAFF. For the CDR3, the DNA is TGTGCCAGCAGTGAAGCGCAGGTGGGGACTGAAGCTTTCTTT.